This T cell receptor (beta chain) was sequenced for a study of beta chain features in type 1 diabetes. V trimming: 1 base; J trimming: 1 base; junction bases outside the gene matches: 9. CDR1 is SGHNT and CDR2 is YYREEE in the germline V gene (reference sequence). CDR3 size: 18 residues. This clone was seen only a few times. Its antigen is unknown. Expressed TCRB transcripts were sequenced after all isolated RNA was converted to cDNA. This table comes from immunoSEQ multiplex PCR, and its TCRdb copy is limited to in-frame clones, with some not included. This sample has about 160,000 clones, with approximately 8% found just once. Points from the study as a whole: Patients' naive, central memory and Treg TCRB repertoires seemed closer to one another than those of healthy donors. TCRB CDR3s were moderately but significantly shorter in Type 1 diabetes patients in all four CD4+ subsets.

The V gene is TRBV5-4, the J gene TRBJ2-3, with TRBD2 identical over 10 bases. The source material was central memory CD4+ T cells from blood. The receptor was derived from a woman aged 35 to 49 with type 1 diabetes. The CDR3 DNA is TGTGCCAGCAGCTTGATCCTCCTAGCGGGAGTGGGCACAGATACGCAGTATTTT. Protein sequence: CASSLILLAGVGTDTQYF.